The 11 T cell receptor beta chains listed next were all sequenced from one sample in a study of T cell repertoires in cytomegalovirus infection (dated by TCRdb to the late 2010s). Their recognized antigens are unknown. The treatment or condition label, as the study defines it: in vitro stimulation with specific CMV peptide epitopes to enrich CMV-specific T cells. TCRdb names Illumina HiSeq 1500 as the instrument used. In-frame beta chains were kept once TCRdb had trimmed the public reads at Q25 with fastp and called clones with MiXCR. Merged by CDR3 protein, the rows form single entries marked with the most common genes and DNA. Here the sample has hundreds of thousands of distinct CDR3 sequences; roughly 30% occur a single time. Under 15% of the sample comes from the top ten. The source was cultured CD8+ T cells from PBMCs, collected from culture after CMV antigen stimulation. These receptors originate from a human donor in good health (CMV status not recorded). Some clones in this sample may be carry-over from other donors' samples.

The sample holds a few counts of this clonotype. The rearrangement uses TRBV5-6 and TRBJ2-2, with TRBD1 matching 10 bases. There are 14 residues in the CDR3. Trimming at V came to 3 bases and at J to 6 bases, leaving 2 bases not matched to a gene. CDR1 and CDR2 (germline): SGHDT, YYEEEE. CDR3 nucleotide sequence: TGTGCCAGCAGCTACGGGACAGGGGCCGGGGAGCTGTTTTTT. As protein: CASSYGTGAGELFF. Combining the CDR3 with reference TRBV5-6 and TRBJ2-2 gives the whole variable domain DAGVTQSPTHLIKTRGQQVTLRCSPKSGHDTVSWYQQALGQGPQFIFQYYEEEERQRGNFPDRFSGHQFPNYSSELNVNALLLGDSALYLCASSYGTGAGELFFGEGSRLTVL.

The V and J genes are TRBV5-5 and TRBJ2-7; the match to TRBD1 covers 7 bases. The J segment lost 1 base and the V segment lost 1 base, leaving 11 bases of the junction unmatched. CDR1 SGHKS and CDR2 YYEKEE come from the germline V gene (reference sequence). There are 17 residues in the CDR3. The CDR3 reads CASSLFVRDRTSYEQYF. The CDR3 coding sequence is TGTGCCAGCAGCTTGTTTGTTCGGGACAGAACATCCTACGAGCAGTACTTC.

The chain couples TRBV7-4 to TRBJ2-7, with 9 bases that match TRBD1. The CDR3 is 15 amino acids. The V gene's germline CDR1 is SGHVT and CDR2 SQSDAQ. J gave up 5 bases and V 7 bases, and 12 bases lay outside the gene matches. Here the CDR3 reads CASNQTGGSEDEQYF. The CDR3 DNA follows: TGTGCCAGCAACCAAACAGGGGGCAGCGAGGACGAGCAGTACTTC.

The rearrangement links TRBV2 to TRBJ2-1; 11 nucleotides agree with TRBD2. J lost 9 bases, V lost 6 bases, and 4 bases had no gene match. Germline CDR1 reads SNHLY; CDR2 reads FYNNEI. CDR3 length: 13 residues. The CDR3 is CASRPLAGVEQFF. The CDR3 DNA follows: TGTGCCAGCAGGCCACTAGCGGGGGTTGAGCAGTTCTTC.

Turning to this clonotype: At one of its ends the junction is not consistent with the germline gene, which may arise from a read error. The chain uses TRBV12-3 or TRBV12-4 and TRBJ1-2; no firm D call. CDR3 length equals 14 residues. The CDR3 here is CASSLAASNYDYTF. CDR3 in DNA: TGTGCCAGCAGTTTAGCAGCATCTAACTATGACTACACCTTC.

The V and J genes are TRBV7-9 and TRBJ2-2; TRBD2 matches 7 bases. V dropped 5 bases and J dropped 3; count of bases not matched to a gene: 9. CDR1 is SEHNR and CDR2 is FQNEAQ in the germline V gene (reference sequence). The CDR3 length is 16 residues. CDR3 in amino acids: CASSPMGGSYTGELFF. The CDR3 nucleotides are TGTGCCAGCAGCCCTATGGGCGGGAGCTACACCGGGGAGCTGTTTTTT.

This clonotype was counted once. The chain joins TRBV10-3 to TRBJ1-5; D is ambiguous. CDR3 length equals 16 residues. V lost 5 bases, J lost 4 bases, and 18 bases lay in between. Germline loops: CDR1 ENHRY, CDR2 SYGVKD. CDR3 protein: CAISIAGGRLNQPQHF. For the CDR3, the DNA is TGTGCCATCAGTATCGCCGGAGGGAGACTAAATCAGCCCCAGCATTTT.

The chain employs TRBV6-2 or TRBV6-3 and TRBJ2-1, with D maybe TRBD1 (5 bases). Germline CDR1 MNHEY, CDR2 SVGEGT. V dropped 6 bases and J dropped 3 bases, with 12 bases sitting between them. The length of the CDR3 is 14 residues. CDR3 sequence reads: CASSPDTIYNEQFF. The CDR3 nucleotides read TGTGCCAGCAGCCCGGACACGATCTACAATGAGCAGTTCTTC.

Notes on this clonotype: A read error may produce the germline difference seen at one junction end. CDR3 protein: CASSQGQGSYGQYF. CDR3 in DNA: TGCGCCAGCAGCCAAGGGCAGGGGTCCTACGGGCAGTACTTC. V usage is TRBV4-1 and J usage is TRBJ2-7; tentatively, D is TRBD1 (6 bases). The CDR3 consists of 14 residues. The germline gives CDR1 MGHRA, CDR2 YSYEKL.

This clonotype was seen more than once but under ten times. This chain uses TRBV5-1 with TRBJ2-1; TRBD1 aligns across 9 bases. V lost 3 bases, J lost 7 bases, and 2 bases stayed unmatched. The CDR3 has 13 amino acids. Germline CDR1 SGHRS, CDR2 YFSETQ. CDR3 nucleotides: TGCGCCAGCAGCTGGACAGGGGAAAATGAGCAGTTCTTC. Amino acids: CASSWTGENEQFF.

This clonotype showed up many times. The rearrangement uses TRBV7-2 and TRBJ2-7, with a tentative D call TRBD1 (6 bases). Germline lookup yields CDR1 SGHTA and CDR2 FQGNSA. This CDR3 is built from 14 residues. Trimming removed 3 bases at V and 3 bases at J, with 12 bases between. The CDR3 loop reads CASSFDRSGYEQYF. The CDR3 bases are TGTGCCAGCAGCTTTGACAGGTCGGGCTACGAGCAGTACTTC.